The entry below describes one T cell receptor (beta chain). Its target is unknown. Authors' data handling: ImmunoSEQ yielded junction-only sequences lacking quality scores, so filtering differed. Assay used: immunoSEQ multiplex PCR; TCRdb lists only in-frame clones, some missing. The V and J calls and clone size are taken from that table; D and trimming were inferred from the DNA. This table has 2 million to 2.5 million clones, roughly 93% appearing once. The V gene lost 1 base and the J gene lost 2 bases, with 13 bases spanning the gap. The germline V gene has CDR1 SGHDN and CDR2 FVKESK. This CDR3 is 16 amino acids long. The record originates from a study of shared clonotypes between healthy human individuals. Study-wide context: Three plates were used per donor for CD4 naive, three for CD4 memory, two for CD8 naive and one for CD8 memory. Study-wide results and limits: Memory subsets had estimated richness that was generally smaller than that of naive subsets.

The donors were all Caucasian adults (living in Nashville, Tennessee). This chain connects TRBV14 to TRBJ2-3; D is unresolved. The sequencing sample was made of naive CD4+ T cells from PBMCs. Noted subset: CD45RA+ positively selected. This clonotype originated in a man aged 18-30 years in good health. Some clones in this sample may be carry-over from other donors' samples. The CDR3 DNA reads TGTGCCAGCAGCCAAGCGAGGTCCCGCGCCACAGATACGCAGTATTTT. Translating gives CASSQARSRATDTQYF.